The 4 T cell receptor beta chains below all came from one sample that was sequenced in a study of shared clonotypes between healthy human individuals. Using immunoSEQ multiplex PCR, the repertoire was profiled, and TCRdb retains in-frame clones only, with some absent. The sample yields about 2.3 million clones, approximately 93% seen once. Sample: naive CD4+ T cells from PBMCs. Documented subset: CD45RA+ positively selected. Source of these receptors: a man aged 18 to 29 in good health. Some clones in this sample may be carry-over from other donors' samples.

This clone occurred once. The rearrangement links TRBV18 to TRBJ2-1; perhaps TRBD1 as D (5 bases). CDR1 and CDR2 (germline): KGHSH, LQKENI. Trimming shortened V by 3 bases and J by 4 bases, and 10 bases separated the two germline ends. This CDR3 region has 14 residues. The CDR3 reads CASSPLRVYNEQFF. The CDR3 DNA is TGTGCCAGCTCACCTCTCAGGGTTTACAATGAGCAGTTCTTC.

The gene calls are TRBV5-1 and TRBJ2-7; D may be TRBD1 or TRBD2 (5 bases each). CDR1 SGHRS and CDR2 YFSETQ come from the germline V gene. V was clipped by 4 bases and J by 2 bases, with 22 bases between them. The CDR3 covers 17 residues. CDR3 loop: CASSPESVGRITYEQYF. CDR3 DNA sequence: TGCGCCAGCAGCCCGGAAAGTGTGGGACGGATTACCTACGAGCAGTACTTC.

The chain employs TRBV5-4 and TRBJ2-7; TRBD2 matches at 10 bases. This CDR3 is 14 amino acids long. Looked up from germline, CDR1 is SGHNT and CDR2 is YYREEE (reference sequence). V trimming: 3 bases; J trimming: 6 bases; junction bases outside the gene matches: 6. CDR3 sequence: CASSSLAGVGEQYF. CDR3 sequence (DNA): TGTGCCAGCAGCTCCCTAGCGGGAGTCGGCGAGCAGTACTTC. The full variable domain, completed using reference TRBV5-4 and TRBJ2-7, is ETGVTQSPTHLIKTRGQQVTLRCSSQSGHNTVSWYQQALGQGPQFIFQYYREEENGRGNFPPRFSGLQFPNYSSELNVNALELDDSALYLCASSSLAGVGEQYFGPGTRLTVT.

The chain links TRBV11-2 to TRBJ2-7; D might be TRBD1 (5 bases). The CDR3 runs to 15 residues. Per germline, CDR1 SGHAT and CDR2 FQNNGV. Trimming removed 1 base at V and 4 bases at J, with 14 bases between. The CDR3: CASSLVGRVQYEQYF. CDR3 in DNA: TGTGCCAGCAGCTTAGTGGGCAGGGTGCAGTACGAGCAGTACTTC.